This T cell receptor (beta chain) originates from a study of OX40 agonist ivuxolimab in advanced cancers. As for the study in general: Patients in dose escalation had liver, melanoma, kidney or head and neck cancers.

This clone was seen once. Germline loops: CDR1 SNHLY, CDR2 FYNNEI. This CDR3 has 14 amino acids. V lost 9 bases and J 2 bases, leaving 16 bases between the germline ends. The protocol was immunoSEQ multiplex PCR, while the TCRdb copy is restricted to in-frame clones and leaves out a portion. This table holds roughly 48,000 clones, over 80% found once. The receptor was derived from an adult with an advanced solid tumor such as melanoma, head and neck, liver or kidney cancer. The sample was CD4+ or CD8+ T cells sorted from blood, taken in a trial of the OX40 agonist ivuxolimab. J is TRBJ1-2 and V is TRBV2; possibly TRBD1 for D (5 bases). The CDR3 sequence is CARRRQRGNYGYTF. The CDR3 bases are TGTGCCAGACGCAGACAGCGAGGAAACTATGGCTACACCTTC.